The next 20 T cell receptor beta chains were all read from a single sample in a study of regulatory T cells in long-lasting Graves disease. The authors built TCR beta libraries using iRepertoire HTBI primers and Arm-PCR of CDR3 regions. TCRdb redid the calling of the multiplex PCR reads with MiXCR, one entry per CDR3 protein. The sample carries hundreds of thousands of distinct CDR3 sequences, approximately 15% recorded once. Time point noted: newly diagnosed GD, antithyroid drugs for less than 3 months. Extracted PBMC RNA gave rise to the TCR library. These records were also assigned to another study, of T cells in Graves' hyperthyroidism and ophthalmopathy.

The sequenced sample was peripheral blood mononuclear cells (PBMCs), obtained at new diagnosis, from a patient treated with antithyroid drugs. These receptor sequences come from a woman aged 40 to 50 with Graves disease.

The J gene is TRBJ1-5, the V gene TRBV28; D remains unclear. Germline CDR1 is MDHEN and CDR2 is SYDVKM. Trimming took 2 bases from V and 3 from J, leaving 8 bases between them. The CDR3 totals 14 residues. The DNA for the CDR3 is TGTGCCAGCAGTTTAAGGCAGGCCAATCAGCCCCAGCATTTT. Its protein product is CASSLRQANQPQHF.

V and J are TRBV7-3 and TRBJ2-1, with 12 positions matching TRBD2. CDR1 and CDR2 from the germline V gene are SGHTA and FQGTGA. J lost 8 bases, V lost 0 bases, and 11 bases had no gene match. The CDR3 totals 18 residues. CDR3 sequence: CASSLTFSGTSGWDEQFF. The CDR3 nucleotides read TGTGCCAGCAGCTTAACGTTTTCCGGGACTAGCGGGTGGGATGAGCAGTTCTTC.

The CDR3 DNA follows: TGTGCCAGCAGCCAAGCCGGGACAGGGATATGGGAGCAGTACTTC. It yields the protein CASSQAGTGIWEQYF. The chain employs TRBV3-1 and TRBJ2-7; 9 bases align to TRBD1. V was pared by 1 base and J by 7 bases, with 8 bases of the junction left unmatched. This CDR3 has 15 amino acids. Per the germline V gene, CDR1 is LGHDT and CDR2 is YNNKEL (reference sequence).

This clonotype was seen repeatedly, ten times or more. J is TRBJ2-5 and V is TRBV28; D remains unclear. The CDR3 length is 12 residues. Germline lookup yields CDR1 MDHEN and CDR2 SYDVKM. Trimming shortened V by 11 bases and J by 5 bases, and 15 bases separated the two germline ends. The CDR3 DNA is TGTGCCGCACGTGGTCTTGTGGAGACCCAGTACTTC. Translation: CAARGLVETQYF.

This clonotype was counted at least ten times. The chain's CDR3 is CASSHPGQATNEKLFF. The CDR3 DNA sequence: TGTGCCAGTTCCCACCCGGGACAGGCAACTAATGAAAAACTGTTTTTT. V usage is TRBV19 and J usage is TRBJ1-4; 8 bases match TRBD1. There are 16 residues in the CDR3. CDR1 LNHDA and CDR2 SQIVND come from the germline V gene (reference sequence). V lost 8 bases to trimming and J lost 0 bases; unmatched junction nucleotides: 8.

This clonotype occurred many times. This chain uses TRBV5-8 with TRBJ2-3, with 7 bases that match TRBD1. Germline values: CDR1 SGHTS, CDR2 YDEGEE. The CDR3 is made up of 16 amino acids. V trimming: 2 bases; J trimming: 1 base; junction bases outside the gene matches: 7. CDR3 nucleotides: TGTGCCAGCAGCTTAAACAGGGGAATTGGCACAGATACGCAGTATTTT. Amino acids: CASSLNRGIGTDTQYF.

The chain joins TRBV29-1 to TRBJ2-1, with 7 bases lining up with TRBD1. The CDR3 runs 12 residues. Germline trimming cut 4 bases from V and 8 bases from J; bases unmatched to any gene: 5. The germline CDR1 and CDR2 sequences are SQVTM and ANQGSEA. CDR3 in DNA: TGCAGCGTTGGAGACAGGGCACATGAGCAGTTCTTC. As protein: CSVGDRAHEQFF.

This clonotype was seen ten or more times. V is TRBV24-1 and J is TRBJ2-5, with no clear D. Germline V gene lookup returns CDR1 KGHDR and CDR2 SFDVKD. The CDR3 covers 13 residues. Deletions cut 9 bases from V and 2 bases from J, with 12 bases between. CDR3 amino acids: CATSLSPQETQYF. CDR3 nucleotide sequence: TGTGCCACCTCCTTAAGTCCTCAAGAGACCCAGTACTTC.

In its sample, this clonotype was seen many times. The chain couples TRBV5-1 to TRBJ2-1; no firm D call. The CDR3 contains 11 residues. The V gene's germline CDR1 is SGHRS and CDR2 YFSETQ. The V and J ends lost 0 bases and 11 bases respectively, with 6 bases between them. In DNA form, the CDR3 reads TGCGCCAGCAGCTTGGCACAGAAGCAGTTCTTC. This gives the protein CASSLAQKQFF. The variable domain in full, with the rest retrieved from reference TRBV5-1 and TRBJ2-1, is KAGVTQTPRYLIKTRGQQVTLSCSPISGHRSVSWYQQTPGQGLQFLFEYFSETQRNKGNFPGRFSGRQFSNSRSEMNVSTLELGDSALYLCASSLAQKQFFGPGTRLTVL.

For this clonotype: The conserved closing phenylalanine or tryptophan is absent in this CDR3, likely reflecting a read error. As DNA, the CDR3 is TGTGCCAGCAGCTTTGGCGGAAGTGGGAATACGCAGTATTCT. Its protein is CASSFGGSGNTQYS. V is TRBV11-3 and J is TRBJ2-3; no clear D. In germline, CDR1 is SGHNT, CDR2 YENEEA. Trimming removed 3 bases at V and 7 bases at J, with 14 bases between. CDR3 size: 14 residues.

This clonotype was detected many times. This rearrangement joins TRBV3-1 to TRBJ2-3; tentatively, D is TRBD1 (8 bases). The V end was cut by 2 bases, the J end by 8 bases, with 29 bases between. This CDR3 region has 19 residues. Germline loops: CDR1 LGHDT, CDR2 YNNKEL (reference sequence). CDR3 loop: CASSQSDLRGRESKGTQYF. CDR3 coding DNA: TGTGCCAGCAGCCAATCCGACCTCAGGGGGCGGGAGTCGAAAGGTACGCAGTATTTT.

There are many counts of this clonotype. The CDR3 protein is CASFWSIKSSYNEQFF. The CDR3 DNA reads as TGTGCCAGCTTTTGGTCGATCAAGAGCTCCTACAATGAGCAGTTCTTC. The chain joins TRBV2 to TRBJ2-1; D is undetermined. The germline gives CDR1 SNHLY, CDR2 FYNNEI. Trimming pared 8 bases from V and 0 bases from J, leaving 17 bases between. The CDR3 is 16 residues long.

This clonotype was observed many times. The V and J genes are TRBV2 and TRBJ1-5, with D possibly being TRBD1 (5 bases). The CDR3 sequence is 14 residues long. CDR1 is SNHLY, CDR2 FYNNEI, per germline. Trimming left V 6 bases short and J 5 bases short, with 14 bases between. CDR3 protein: CASRHDRGDQPQHF. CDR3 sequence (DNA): TGTGCCAGCAGGCACGACCGAGGGGATCAGCCCCAGCATTTT. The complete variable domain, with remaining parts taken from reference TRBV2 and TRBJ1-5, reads EPEVTQTPSHQVTQMGQEVILRCVPISNHLYFYWYRQILGQKVEFLVSFYNNEISEKSEIFDDQFSVERPDGSNFTLKIRSTKLEDSAMYFCASRHDRGDQPQHFGDGTRLSIL.

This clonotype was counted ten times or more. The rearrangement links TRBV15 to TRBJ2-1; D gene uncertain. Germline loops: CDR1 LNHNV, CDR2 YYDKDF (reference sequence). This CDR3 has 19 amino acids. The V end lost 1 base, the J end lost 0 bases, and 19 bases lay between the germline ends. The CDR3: CATSRGTYEGKPSYNEQFF. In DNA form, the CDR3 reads TGTGCCACCAGCAGAGGCACTTACGAAGGAAAACCCTCCTACAATGAGCAGTTCTTC.

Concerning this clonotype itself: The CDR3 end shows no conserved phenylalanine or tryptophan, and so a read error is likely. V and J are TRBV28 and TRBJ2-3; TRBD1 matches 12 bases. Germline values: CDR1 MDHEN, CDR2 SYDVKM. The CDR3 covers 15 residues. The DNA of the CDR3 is TGCGCCAGCAGTAAGGGACAGGGGGCAGGAGATACGCAGTATCTT. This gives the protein CASSKGQGAGDTQYL.

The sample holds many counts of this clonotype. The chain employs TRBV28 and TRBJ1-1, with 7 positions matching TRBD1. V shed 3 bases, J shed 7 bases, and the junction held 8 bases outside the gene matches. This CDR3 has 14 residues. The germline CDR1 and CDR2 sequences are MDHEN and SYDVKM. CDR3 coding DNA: TGTGCCAGCAGTTTCCTACGACAGGGTTATGAAGCTTTCTTT. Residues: CASSFLRQGYEAFF. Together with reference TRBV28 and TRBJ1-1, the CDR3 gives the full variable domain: DVKVTQSSRYLVKRTGEKVFLECVQDMDHENMFWYRQDPGLGLRLIYFSYDVKMKEKGDIPEGYSVSREKKERFSLILESASTNQTSMYLCASSFLRQGYEAFFGQGTRLTVV.

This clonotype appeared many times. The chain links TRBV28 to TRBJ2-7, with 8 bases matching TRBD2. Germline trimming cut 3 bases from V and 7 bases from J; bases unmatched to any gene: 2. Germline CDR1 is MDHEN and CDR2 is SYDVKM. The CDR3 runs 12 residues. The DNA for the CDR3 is TGTGCCAGCAGTTTTCGGGGGGGTGAGCAGTACTTC. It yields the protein CASSFRGGEQYF. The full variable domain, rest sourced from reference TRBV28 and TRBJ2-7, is DVKVTQSSRYLVKRTGEKVFLECVQDMDHENMFWYRQDPGLGLRLIYFSYDVKMKEKGDIPEGYSVSREKKERFSLILESASTNQTSMYLCASSFRGGEQYFGPGTRLTVT.

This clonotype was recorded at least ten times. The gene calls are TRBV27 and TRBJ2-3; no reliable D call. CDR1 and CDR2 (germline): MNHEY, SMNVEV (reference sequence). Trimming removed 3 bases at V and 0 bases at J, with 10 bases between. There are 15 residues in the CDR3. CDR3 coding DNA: TGTGCCAGCAGTTTCCACAGAACTAGCACAGATACGCAGTATTTT. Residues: CASSFHRTSTDTQYF.

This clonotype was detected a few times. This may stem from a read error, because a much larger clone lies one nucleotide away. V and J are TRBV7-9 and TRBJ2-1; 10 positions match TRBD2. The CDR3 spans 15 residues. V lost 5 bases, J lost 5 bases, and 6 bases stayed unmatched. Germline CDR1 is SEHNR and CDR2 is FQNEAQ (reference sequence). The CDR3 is CASSPPSGSHNEQFF. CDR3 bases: TGTGCCAGCAGCCCTCCTAGCGGGAGCCACAATGAGCAGTTCTTC.

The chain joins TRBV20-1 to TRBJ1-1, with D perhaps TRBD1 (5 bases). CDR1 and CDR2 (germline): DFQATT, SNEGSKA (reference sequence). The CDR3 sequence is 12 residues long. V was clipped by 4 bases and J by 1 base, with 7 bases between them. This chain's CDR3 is CSAKTGNTEAFF. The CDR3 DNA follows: TGCAGTGCTAAAACAGGGAACACTGAAGCTTTCTTT.